The T cell receptor beta chain described here comes from a study of PD-1 blockade in mismatch repair-deficient tumors (dated by TCRdb to about 2017). Concerning the study at large: The trial enrolled roughly 83 consecutive patients with about a dozen mismatch repair-deficient cancer types between 2013 and late 2016, all previously treated and progressing. Tumor-associated T cell clones were tracked in the peripheral blood of patients responding to PD-1 blockade by deep sequencing of TCR CDR3 regions. On the study overall, not on this receptor specifically: Tumor-resident clones, often undetectable in blood before treatment, expanded rapidly after pembrolizumab and then contracted, generally before radiologic responses.

For every enrolled patient, mismatch repair deficiency was confirmed by either polymerase chain reaction or immunohistochemistry. Three patients who responded to pembrolizumab therapy underwent TCR sequencing. The phase II trial prospectively tested pembrolizumab PD-1 blockade in advanced mismatch repair-deficient cancers regardless of tissue of origin. Peripheral blood T cell samples were gathered serially, both before PD-1 blockade started and at multiple time points afterward. Blood sampling times were reported as weeks after the first pembrolizumab dose. The method was the immunoSEQ multiplex PCR assay. This is the immuneACCESS table as TCRdb keeps it, with only in-frame sequences that have V and J called. A part of the clones is gone; compared with another copy, unresolved V genes explain less than half, and the rest is unexplained. Within this sample are 120,000 or so clones, with about nine tenths of them counted one time only. The top ten constitute over 9.5% of the sample.

Based on the germline V gene, the CDR1 and CDR2 sequences are MGHRA and YSYEKL. The CDR3 starts with the cysteine, ends with the phenylalanine, and has 13 residues. The kept DNA is CDR3 alone, 39 bases in frame from the first base. V drops 5 bases and J drops 2 bases, leaving 9 bases in between. This clone has more than one count but fewer than ten. Its antigen has not been determined. No much larger clone is present one base from it, and per-base qualities are unavailable. The chain links TRBV4-1 with TRBJ1-2; no confident D gene assignment can be made. The origin of this receptor is an adult with mismatch repair-deficient cancer. The material sequenced was peripheral blood, taken approximately 72 weeks after starting pembrolizumab. The CDR3 here reads CASSEQRNYGYTF. The sequenced DNA: TGCGCCAGCAGCGAGCAGCGCAACTATGGCTACACCTTC.